Each of the 7 T cell receptor beta chains below was sequenced from the same sample in a study of T cell repertoires in cytomegalovirus infection. Each CDR3 protein gets one entry after TCRdb re-called the reads with MiXCR. The profile shows 250,000 to 300,000 distinct CDR3 sequences, 9.1% of them singletons. Sequenced sample: PBMCs. The receptors were gathered from a human donor in good health (CMV status not recorded). Some clones in this sample may be carry-over from other donors' samples.

The chain recombines TRBV20-1 with TRBJ1-6; the D gene is possibly TRBD1 (6 bases). This CDR3 spans 13 amino acids. Trimming shortened V by 3 bases and J by 9 bases, and 12 bases separated the two germline ends. Germline V gene sequence: CDR1 DFQATT, CDR2 SNEGSKA (reference sequence). DNA for the CDR3: TGCAGTGCTAGTGAGGACAGCGGTTCACCCCTCCACTTT. Encoded protein: CSASEDSGSPLHF.

With regard to this clonotype: This may arise from a read error, as a much more abundant clone is one base away. V gene TRBV28 combines with J gene TRBJ2-7, with 8 bases that match TRBD1. The germline gives CDR1 MDHEN, CDR2 SYDVKM. This CDR3 comprises 15 residues. CDR3 loop: CASSRESGGSYEQCF. As DNA, the CDR3 is TGTGCCAGCAGCCGAGAGTCAGGGGGCTCCTACGAGCAGTGCTTC.

Ten or more counts support this clonotype. The V and J genes are TRBV7-8 and TRBJ1-3; no clear D gene. The CDR3 loop spans 18 amino acids. Germline V gene sequence: CDR1 SGHVS, CDR2 FQNEAQ. Trimming cost V 0 bases and J 0 bases, with 15 bases left between them. The CDR3 loop is CASSLATGQSHSGNTIYF. CDR3 bases: TGTGCCAGCAGCTTAGCGACGGGTCAGTCACACTCTGGAAACACCATATATTTT.

This clonotype occurred many times. J is TRBJ1-2 and V is TRBV28; 9 positions match TRBD1. CDR1 and CDR2 (germline): MDHEN, SYDVKM. The junction had 9 bases not matched to a gene; V was cut back by 3 bases and J by 4 bases. The length of the CDR3 is 16 residues. CDR3 region: CASSLGGTGIAYGYTF. The CDR3 DNA is TGTGCCAGCAGTTTGGGAGGGACAGGGATAGCCTATGGCTACACCTTC.

About this clonotype: A much bigger clone sits one base away, suggesting this may be a read error. No conserved phenylalanine or tryptophan is present at the end of the CDR3, so a read error is the likely explanation. The rearrangement joins TRBV20-1 to TRBJ1-1, with D tentatively TRBD1 (6 bases). With 6 bases removed from V and 10 bases from J, the gap between germline ends came to 21 bases. CDR3 length equals 13 residues. Germline loops: CDR1 DFQATT, CDR2 SNEGSKA (reference sequence). This CDR3 is CSAQRDTGWGAFI. Written as DNA, the CDR3 is TGCAGTGCCCAACGGGACACCGGTTGGGGAGCTTTCATT.

This clonotype was recorded a few times. This rearrangement joins TRBV12-3 or TRBV12-4 to TRBJ2-5, with D uncertain. This CDR3 contains 14 residues. Between the trimmed V and J ends, which lost 6 bases and 1 base, there was a span of 12 bases. CDR3 bases: TGTGCCAGCAGCCCGCTCCCGACCCAAGAGACCCAGTACTTC. It encodes CASSPLPTQETQYF.

The chain has TRBV15 and TRBJ2-5, with D possibly being TRBD1 or TRBD2 (5 bases each). Deletions cut 6 bases from V and 1 base from J, with 9 bases between. The CDR3 length is 13 residues. Per the germline V gene, CDR1 is LNHNV and CDR2 is YYDKDF (reference sequence). CDR3 DNA sequence: TGTGCCACCAGTGGGACGGGCCAAGAGACCCAGTACTTC. Its translation is CATSGTGQETQYF.